What follows describes a single T cell receptor (beta chain). There are many counts of this clonotype. No cognate antigen has been identified for it. One base away there is no much larger clone; base qualities are not given. Ficoll-Paque density gradient centrifugation was the method used to isolate PBMCs. This sample is part of a study of T-cell memory formation after mild COVID-19 (dated by TCRdb to 2020 to 2023). Context from the whole study: TCR sequence clusters from the two donors were found to be largely donor specific. Longitudinal TCRalpha and TCRbeta repertoire sequencing tracked T-cell clones expanding and contracting after mild COVID-19 in a couple of donors. Two young, previously healthy adult volunteers, one female and one male, were included in the cohort.

Overall results and qualifications from the work: Some responding clones were detected in pre-infection memory, which suggested that pre-existing cross-reactive memory T cells had joined the SARS-CoV-2 response. The study covered only two mild cases, and larger cohorts including severe cases with pre-infection samples were considered necessary. Contracting CD4+ clones appeared mostly in the CM and EM memory subsets, whereas CD8+ clones were enriched in EMRA. The second-wave clones that peaked on day 37 were not confirmed to be SARS-CoV-2 specific. Balanced CD4/CD8 phenotypes were observed for clones contracting from day 15 to 85, whereas a bias towards CD4+ was observed for a second wave of clones expanding from day 15 to 37.

V drops 3 bases and J drops 3 bases, leaving 25 bases in between. The CDR3 covers 19 residues, taking in both the cysteine and the phenylalanine. Just the 57-base CDR3 DNA is kept, in frame starting at base 1. The instrument was an Illumina NovaSeq 6000. cDNA libraries for TCRalpha and TCRbeta were prepared by 5'RACE using constant-segment primers, with sample barcodes and unique molecular identifiers added. RNA was extracted from every sample with Trizol reagent. The libraries were amplified in two PCR steps, and the second step added a second sample barcode and Illumina TruSeq adapters. The libraries were sequenced on an Illumina NovaSeq using 2 x 150 bp paired-end reads. Per the source publication's procedure: Reads were demultiplexed and collapsed into UMI-guided consensus sequences with migec v1.2.7. Using mixcr v2.1.11, UMI consensuses were aligned to TRA and TRB V and J templates and then assembled into clonotypes. Clonotypes were classified as expanded or contracted when called significant by both edgeR and NoisET, with noise models trained on biological replicates. edgeR calls used a false discovery rate-adjusted p below 0.01 and a log2 fold-change threshold of 1. As an exploratory analysis of dynamics, PCA with hierarchical clustering was applied to max-normalized trajectories of the 1000 most abundant clonotypes. Separately sequenced CD4+ and CD8+ repertoires were used to assign a CD4 or CD8 phenotype to each responding clone. In-frame beta chains were kept once TCRdb had trimmed the public reads at Q25 with fastp and called clones with MiXCR. Rows with one shared CDR3 protein collapse into an entry with the most common genes and DNA. TCRdb's processing, not the authors', yielded these V and J calls. This sample holds more than 400,000 distinct CDR3 sequences; 15% to 20% were observed only once. 9% to 15% of the sample is taken by the ten largest.

The sequence is built from TRBV12-3 or TRBV12-4 and TRBJ2-3; a tentative D call is TRBD2 (6 bases match). The specimen was PBMCs or a T cell subset sorted from them (not recorded which). The receptor's source is an adult woman who had mild COVID-19 (a few samples of this study predate the infection). The sample titles of this study are shuffled in the database, so cell type and time point are left out; the donor was told from shared clones. The DNA reads as follows: TGTGCCAGCAGTTTCCTCTCCCGCCGATCCTGGGGGGTGACAGATACGCAGTATTTT. Its product reads: CASSFLSRRSWGVTDTQYF.